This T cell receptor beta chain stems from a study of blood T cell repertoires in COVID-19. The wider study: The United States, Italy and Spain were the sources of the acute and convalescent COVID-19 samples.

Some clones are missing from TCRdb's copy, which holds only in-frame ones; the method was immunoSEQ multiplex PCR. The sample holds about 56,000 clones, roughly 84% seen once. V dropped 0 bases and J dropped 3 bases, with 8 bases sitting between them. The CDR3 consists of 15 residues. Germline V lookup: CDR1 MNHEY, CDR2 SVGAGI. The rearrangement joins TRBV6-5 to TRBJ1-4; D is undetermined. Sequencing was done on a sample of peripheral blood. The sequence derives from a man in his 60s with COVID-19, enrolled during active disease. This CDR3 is CASSYSRRANEKLFF. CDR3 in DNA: TGTGCCAGCAGTTACTCGCGAAGAGCTAATGAAAAACTGTTTTTT.